The T cell receptor (beta chain) described here comes from a study of follicular helper T cells after annual influenza vaccination. General study points: Productive TCRB sequences came from only roughly 9.5-22% of cells. Most later recoveries of Day 7 ICOS+CD38+ clones were ICOS-CD38- cTfh.

Time point reported: 2014-2015 season, 7 days after vaccination. Adults were given seasonal inactivated influenza vaccine, and blood CD4 subsets were sorted before and after vaccination. The ends were cut back, 4 bases at V and 2 bases at J, with 12 bases in the middle. The CDR3 consists of 14 residues. Looked up from germline, CDR1 is SGHDT and CDR2 is YYEEEE. About this clone: No antigen is known for it.

TCRdb's copy holds only in-frame clones and misses some; the assay was immunoSEQ multiplex PCR. The sample holds about 10,000 clones, about 80% seen once. The sequence derives from an adult who received the influenza vaccine. The chain is built from TRBV5-6 and TRBJ2-5; the D is unclear. The sample was CXCR5- memory CD4+ T cells sorted from blood, taken 7 days after influenza vaccination. The CDR3 sequence is CASSPYWVQETQYF. The CDR3 nucleotides read TGTGCCAGCAGCCCCTACTGGGTTCAAGAGACCCAGTACTTC.